A few counts support the clone carrying this T cell receptor (beta chain). The antigen remains undetermined. Every bit of the isolated RNA underwent reverse transcription, so sequencing read expressed TCRB transcripts. Generated by immunoSEQ multiplex PCR, the TCRdb table keeps only in-frame clones and is missing some. Among around 100,000 clones listed, under 30% were seen once. The data belong to a study of beta chain features in type 1 diabetes. Study at large: Regarding age, gender and cell yields, patients proved similar to healthy donors. Study-level findings and limits: Among all four CD4+ subsets, Type 1 diabetes patients had TCRB CDR3s that were moderately but significantly shorter.

Source material: central memory CD4+ T cells from blood. The source of this sequence is a young woman with type 1 diabetes.

The CDR3 sequence is CASSELAATSYNEQFF. DNA for the CDR3: TGTGCCAGTAGTGAACTAGCTGCCACCTCCTACAATGAGCAGTTCTTC. The chain is built from TRBV19 and TRBJ2-1; TRBD2 might be the D (6 bases). The CDR3 loop spans 16 amino acids. Trimming left V 5 bases short and J 0 bases short, with 14 bases between. CDR1 LNHDA and CDR2 SQIVND come from the germline V gene (reference sequence).